This TCR beta chain came from a study of blood T cell repertoires in COVID-19. For the study at large: Acute and convalescent COVID-19 samples came from the United States, Italy and Spain. PBMCs, B-cell-depleted T cells, or T cells were the source of the cDNA or gDNA that made up the material.

This clone was picked up one time. V lost 4 bases and J 0 bases, leaving 16 bases between the germline ends. CDR1 and CDR2 (germline): LGHDT, YNNKEL (reference sequence). This CDR3 region has 17 residues. TCRdb's table, derived via immunoSEQ multiplex PCR, lists solely in-frame clones and lacks some. The sample includes about 94,000 clones, 80% to 85% of them seen just once. The genes are TRBV3-1 (or the pseudogene TRBV3-2) and TRBJ1-3; TRBD1 might be the D (6 bases). Sequenced: peripheral blood. The sequence came from a man in his sixties with acute or convalescent COVID-19. For the CDR3, the DNA is TGTGCCAGCAGCCTCTCTCGACAGGTACTCTCTGGAAACACCATATATTTT. Translation gives CASSLSRQVLSGNTIYF.